The rows below give T cell receptor beta chains drawn from one sample of a study of Graves' ophthalmopathy and Graves' hyperthyroidism. Via MiXCR, TCRdb re-called the multiplex PCR reads, giving one row per CDR3 protein. The table shows about 400,000 distinct CDR3 sequences, with 20% to 25% occurring only once. Sequencing input: peripheral blood. These receptors were collected from a woman aged 18-29 years with stable Graves' hyperthyroidism. The CDR3 runs from the conserved cysteine through the conserved F or W. The order of the fields is D gene, V gene, J gene, CDR3 length, CDR3 protein. A D gene is named only where the DNA matches it firmly.

d_call: .
v_call: TRBV7-9
j_call: TRBJ1-2
cdr3_length: 14
cdr3_aa: CASSPGILPYGYTF

d_call: TRBD1
v_call: TRBV28
j_call: TRBJ2-2
cdr3_length: 15
cdr3_aa: CASIPGQGRTGELFF

d_call: TRBD1
v_call: TRBV12-3/TRBV12-4
j_call: TRBJ1-6
cdr3_length: 14
cdr3_aa: CASSSVGTGAPLHF

d_call: TRBD2
v_call: TRBV20-1
j_call: TRBJ2-7
cdr3_length: 15
cdr3_aa: CSARDSGRRSYEQYF

d_call: TRBD1
v_call: TRBV9
j_call: TRBJ2-7
cdr3_length: 13
cdr3_aa: CASSGKGQARQYF

d_call: .
v_call: TRBV20-1
j_call: TRBJ1-1
cdr3_length: 10
cdr3_aa: CSPKNTEAFF

d_call: .
v_call: TRBV20-1
j_call: TRBJ2-2
cdr3_length: 16
cdr3_aa: CSARHAGEGNTGELFF

d_call: .
v_call: TRBV10-3
j_call: TRBJ1-2
cdr3_length: 16
cdr3_aa: CAISEPSYGAGNGYTF

d_call: TRBD2
v_call: TRBV27
j_call: TRBJ2-2
cdr3_length: 15
cdr3_aa: CASSVTSAHTGELFF

d_call: .
v_call: TRBV18
j_call: TRBJ1-1
cdr3_length: 14
cdr3_aa: CASSPFDINTEAFF

d_call: .
v_call: TRBV2
j_call: TRBJ2-5
cdr3_length: 15
cdr3_aa: CASTPGVGRQETQYF

d_call: TRBD2
v_call: TRBV2
j_call: TRBJ2-5
cdr3_length: 16
cdr3_aa: CASSQLAGAGMETQYF

d_call: .
v_call: TRBV5-6
j_call: TRBJ2-5
cdr3_length: 12
cdr3_aa: CASGGGLKTQYF

d_call: .
v_call: TRBV11-1
j_call: TRBJ2-2
cdr3_length: 16
cdr3_aa: CASSTSGRGATGELFF

d_call: .
v_call: TRBV24-1
j_call: TRBJ2-5
cdr3_length: 21
cdr3_aa: CATSDRAYATSGTRTAETQYF

d_call: TRBD1
v_call: TRBV10-3
j_call: TRBJ2-7
cdr3_length: 14
cdr3_aa: CAIRRDRGPYEQYF

d_call: TRBD2
v_call: TRBV20-1
j_call: TRBJ2-7
cdr3_length: 12
cdr3_aa: CSGGGTRYEQYF